The next 21 T cell receptor beta chains were all read from a single sample in a study of neoadjuvant anti-PD-1 for oral cavity cancer. Assay used: immunoSEQ multiplex PCR; TCRdb lists only in-frame clones, some missing. Among roughly 16,000 clones listed, roughly 62% were seen once. The sample was PBMCs, taken before nivolumab (anti-PD-1) treatment. These receptors all come from a person aged 40-85 years with oral cavity squamous cell carcinoma.

Here the CDR3 DNA reads TGCAGTGCTGGGGAGTACGAGCAGTACTTC. This codes for CSAGEYEQYF. The chain couples TRBV20-1 to TRBJ2-7; tentative D call: TRBD2 (5 bases). Between the trimmed V and J ends, which lost 5 bases and 4 bases, there was a span of 6 bases. The germline V gene has CDR1 DFQATT and CDR2 SNEGSKA (reference sequence). The CDR3 has 10 amino acids.

The J gene is TRBJ2-7, the V gene TRBV4-2; D remains ambiguous. Per the germline V gene, CDR1 is LGHNA and CDR2 is YNFKEQ. Trimming left V 5 bases short and J 6 bases short, with 23 bases between. This CDR3 has 16 amino acids. CDR3 coding DNA: TGTGCCAGCAGCATCCAGGAAGGATTTTCTAGTGGCGAGCAGTACTTC. Its protein product is CASSIQEGFSSGEQYF.

V usage is TRBV19 and J usage is TRBJ2-6; D unresolved. The CDR3 contains 15 residues. With 6 bases removed from V and 4 bases from J, the gap between germline ends came to 13 bases. The V gene's germline CDR1 is LNHDA and CDR2 SQIVND (reference sequence). DNA of the CDR3: TGTGCCAGTAGGGTCCAAGCTTACGGGGCCAACGTCCTGACTTTC. Amino acid sequence: CASRVQAYGANVLTF.

The chain employs TRBV6-1 and TRBJ2-7; D perhaps matches TRBD1 (5 bases). Germline-derived CDR1 and CDR2 are MNHNS and SASEGT. The CDR3 is made up of 18 amino acids. Trimming stripped 1 base from V and 9 bases from J, with 28 bases between. The chain's CDR3 is CASSEEGSQALTTTVQYF. In nucleotides, the CDR3 is TGTGCCAGCAGTGAAGAGGGGTCTCAGGCCCTCACGACCACGGTGCAGTACTTC.

This chain links TRBV6-1 with TRBJ2-5; D perhaps matches TRBD1 (6 bases). The CDR3 consists of 14 residues. Trimming removed 6 bases at V and 5 bases at J, with 16 bases between. The germline V gene encodes CDR1 MNHNS and CDR2 SASEGT. The DNA of the CDR3 is TGTGCCAGCAGCGTCCTTGACAGGCGGGAGACCCAGTACTTC. Its translation: CASSVLDRRETQYF.

Regarding this clone: A read error is likely, as this CDR3 ends without the conserved phenylalanine or tryptophan. The DNA is left out, because the CDR3 cannot be placed on it with certainty; the CDR3 is given as TCRdb lists it. The genes are TRBV1 and TRBJ1-2; TRBD1, as called in the table, went unchecked against the DNA. TRBV1 is annotated as a pseudogene. The CDR3 is 9 amino acids in total, end residues counted. The chain's CDR3 is CTSRIRQGL.

The chain is built from TRBV19 and TRBJ2-2; a possible D gene is TRBD2 (5 bases). This CDR3 region has 15 residues. Per the germline V gene, CDR1 is LNHDA and CDR2 is SQIVND (reference sequence). V gave up 1 base and J gave up 4 bases, with 10 bases separating them. The CDR3 loop is CASSIGVASTGELFF. The CDR3 bases are TGTGCCAGTAGTATAGGAGTAGCGTCCACCGGGGAGCTGTTTTTT. Based on the CDR3 plus reference TRBV19 and TRBJ2-2, the full variable domain is DGGITQSPKYLFRKEGQNVTLSCEQNLNHDAMYWYRQDPGQGLRLIYYSQIVNDFQKGDIAEGYSVSREKKESFPLTVTSAQKNPTAFYLCASSIGVASTGELFFGEGSRLTVL.

The chain carries TRBV29-1 and TRBJ2-3; D call uncertain. The CDR3 covers 12 residues. Germline V gives CDR1 SQVTM, CDR2 ANQGSEA. Trimming pared 3 bases from V and 7 bases from J, leaving 11 bases between. The chain's CDR3 is CSVDLVGYTQYF. In nucleotides, the CDR3 is TGCAGCGTTGATTTGGTCGGCTATACGCAGTATTTT.

DNA of the CDR3: TGTGCCAGCAGCTTCACGGACAAGAACACTGAAGCTTTCTTT. Protein product: CASSFTDKNTEAFF. The V call is TRBV7-8, the J call TRBJ1-1; maybe TRBD1 (5 bases). Trimming pared 3 bases from V and 1 base from J, leaving 9 bases between. From germline, CDR1 is SGHVS and CDR2 FQNEAQ. This CDR3 has 14 residues.

The chain combines TRBV5-1 with TRBJ2-2; 12 bases are a match to TRBD1. CDR1 and CDR2 (germline): SGHRS, YFSETQ. The length of the CDR3 is 16 residues. Trimming took 3 bases from V and 3 from J; bases not matched to a gene: 3. The DNA of the CDR3 is TGCGCCAGCAGCTGGGACAGGGGGCTACACACCGGGGAGCTGTTTTTT. As protein: CASSWDRGLHTGELFF.

The chain joins TRBV6-5 to TRBJ1-1, with 11 bases lining up with TRBD1. CDR1 and CDR2 from the germline V gene are MNHEY and SVGAGI. This CDR3 has 13 residues. J gave up 10 bases and V 7 bases, and 8 bases lay outside the gene matches. The CDR3 spells CASKGTGGGGAFF. As DNA, the CDR3 is TGTGCCAGCAAAGGGACAGGGGGAGGTGGAGCTTTCTTT.

The genes are TRBV6-5 and TRBJ1-2; D is unresolved. The CDR3 is 12 residues long. Germline V gives CDR1 MNHEY, CDR2 SVGAGI. The V end was cut by 0 bases, the J end by 4 bases, with 3 bases between. CDR3 nucleotide sequence: TGTGCCAGCAGTTACTCAGGCTATGGCTACACCTTC. Translating it yields CASSYSGYGYTF.

This clone was counted only a few times. V is TRBV2 and J is TRBJ1-1; D call uncertain. Trimming stripped 3 bases from V and 11 bases from J, with 13 bases between. Per the germline V gene, CDR1 is SNHLY and CDR2 is FYNNEI. The CDR3 length is 12 residues. The CDR3 DNA sequence: TGTGCCAGCAGTGACAACGAGTTACGGGCTTTCTTT. It translates to CASSDNELRAFF.

This rearrangement joins TRBV2 to TRBJ2-1, with D unclear. This CDR3 has 10 residues. Germline V gene sequence: CDR1 SNHLY, CDR2 FYNNEI. V dropped 3 bases and J dropped 11 bases, with 5 bases sitting between them. As DNA, the CDR3 is TGTGCCAGCAGTGATAATAAGCAGTTCTTC. It specifies CASSDNKQFF. The entire variable domain, with the rest obtained from reference TRBV2 and TRBJ2-1, is as follows: EPEVTQTPSHQVTQMGQEVILRCVPISNHLYFYWYRQILGQKVEFLVSFYNNEISEKSEIFDDQFSVERPDGSNFTLKIRSTKLEDSAMYFCASSDNKQFFGPGTRLTVL.

This clone was recorded a few times. The J gene is TRBJ2-3, the V gene TRBV27; 14 bases match TRBD2. The V gene end was trimmed by 0 bases and the J gene end by 1 base; junction bases not matched to a gene: 9. CDR3 size: 20 residues. Germline V CDR1 and CDR2: MNHEY, SMNVEV (reference sequence). CDR3 region: CASSLSATGLAGVGTDTQYF. CDR3 nucleotide sequence: TGTGCCAGCAGTTTATCGGCCACGGGACTAGCGGGAGTAGGCACAGATACGCAGTATTTT.

This clone was seen more than once but under ten times. The chain couples TRBV9 to TRBJ2-6, with no clear D. Germline CDR1 and CDR2: SGDLS and YYNGEE. There are 16 residues in the CDR3. V was pared by 0 bases and J by 0 bases, with 7 bases between. The DNA for the CDR3 is TGTGCCAGCAGCGTAGAATTTGTCTCTGGGGCCAACGTCCTGACTTTC. Amino acids: CASSVEFVSGANVLTF.

J is TRBJ2-1 and V is TRBV27; 13 nucleotides line up with TRBD2. The junction had 0 bases not matched to a gene; V was cut back by 4 bases and J by 3 bases. The CDR3 has 15 residues. The V gene's germline CDR1 is MNHEY and CDR2 SMNVEV (reference sequence). The CDR3 spells CASSWTSGSYNEQFF. In DNA, the CDR3 is TGTGCCAGCAGTTGGACTAGCGGGAGCTACAATGAGCAGTTCTTC.

The chain carries TRBV15 and TRBJ2-5; maybe TRBD2 (5 bases). This CDR3 comprises 14 residues. The germline V and J ends were trimmed by 2 bases and 1 base, with 8 bases remaining between them. CDR1 is LNHNV and CDR2 is YYDKDF in the germline V gene (reference sequence). The CDR3 region has the DNA TGTGCCACCAGCAGAACGGGGTCCCAAGAGACCCAGTACTTC. Its translation is CATSRTGSQETQYF.

This clone was detected a few times. CDR3 residues: CASSLAGTSTDTQYF. Here the CDR3 DNA reads TGCGCCAGCAGCTTGGCCGGGACTAGCACAGATACGCAGTATTTT. The V gene is TRBV5-1, the J gene TRBJ2-3, with D possibly TRBD2 on 6 matching bases. The CDR3 length is 15 residues. Trimming left V 0 bases short and J 0 bases short, with 8 bases between. Germline CDR1 SGHRS, CDR2 YFSETQ.

The V call is TRBV4-1, the J call TRBJ2-3, with D perhaps TRBD1 (6 bases). CDR3 length: 16 residues. The germline V and J ends were trimmed by 4 bases and 4 bases, with 18 bases remaining between them. The V gene's germline CDR1 is MGHRA and CDR2 YSYEKL. The CDR3 is CASSLGTGNNADTQYF. The DNA of the CDR3 is TGCGCCAGCAGCCTTGGTACAGGGAACAACGCAGATACGCAGTATTTT.

V gene TRBV9 combines with J gene TRBJ2-7; D is perhaps TRBD2 (6 bases). Looked up from germline, CDR1 is SGDLS and CDR2 is YYNGEE. The CDR3 loop spans 14 amino acids. V shed 4 bases and J shed 7 bases, with 18 bases lying between them. The CDR3 bases are TGTGCCAGCAGCTCCCGGGGGAGCTGGCGGGAGCAGTACTTC. Its protein product is CASSSRGSWREQYF.